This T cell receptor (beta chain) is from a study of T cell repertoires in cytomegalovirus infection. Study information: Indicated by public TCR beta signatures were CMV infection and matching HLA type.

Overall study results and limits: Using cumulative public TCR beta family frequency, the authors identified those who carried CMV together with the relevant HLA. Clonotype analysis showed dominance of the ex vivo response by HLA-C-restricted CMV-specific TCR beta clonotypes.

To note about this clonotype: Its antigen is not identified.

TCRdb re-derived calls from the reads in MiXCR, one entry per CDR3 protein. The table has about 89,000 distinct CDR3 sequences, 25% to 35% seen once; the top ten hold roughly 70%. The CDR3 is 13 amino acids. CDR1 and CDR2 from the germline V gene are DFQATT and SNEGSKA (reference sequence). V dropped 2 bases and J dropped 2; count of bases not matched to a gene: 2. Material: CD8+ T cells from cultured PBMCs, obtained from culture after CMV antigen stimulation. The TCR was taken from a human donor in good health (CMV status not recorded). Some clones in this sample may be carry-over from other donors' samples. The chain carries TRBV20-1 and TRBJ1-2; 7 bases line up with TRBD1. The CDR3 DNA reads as TGCAGTGCTAGACCGACAGGGAACTATGGCTACACCTTC. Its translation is CSARPTGNYGYTF.